Listed here are 23 T cell receptor beta chains from one sample, sequenced in a study of blood T cell repertoires in COVID-19. Profiled with immunoSEQ multiplex PCR; TCRdb holds only in-frame clones, not every one. Here the sample spans roughly 93,000 clones, 85% to 90% being singletons. Sequencing was done on a sample of peripheral blood. The source of these receptors is a human donor in a cohort sampled during active COVID-19.

This chain connects TRBV7-2 to TRBJ2-6; TRBD2 agrees at 9 bases. Germline V gives CDR1 SGHTA, CDR2 FQGNSA. Trimming removed 6 bases from V and 0 bases from J; junction bases left unmatched: 12. CDR3 length: 19 amino acids. The CDR3 region is CASRMGSGRPSSGANVLTF. CDR3 nucleotides: TGTGCCAGCAGAATGGGGAGCGGGAGGCCCAGCTCTGGGGCCAACGTCCTGACTTTC.

This clone was picked up one time. This chain joins TRBV28 and TRBJ2-6, with D possibly matching TRBD1 (6 bases). The germline V gene encodes CDR1 MDHEN and CDR2 SYDVKM. CDR3 size: 15 residues. Trimming removed 5 bases at V and 4 bases at J, with 12 bases between. The CDR3 region is CASSTRTAGANVLTF. The DNA for the CDR3 is TGTGCCAGCAGTACCCGGACAGCCGGGGCCAACGTCCTGACTTTC.

This rearrangement joins TRBV27 to TRBJ1-1; D ambiguous. Deletions cut 4 bases from V and 0 bases from J, with 6 bases between. The CDR3 spans 13 residues. Germline V gives CDR1 MNHEY, CDR2 SMNVEV (reference sequence). This CDR3 reads CASSYNMNTEAFF. For the CDR3, the DNA is TGTGCCAGCAGTTATAACATGAACACTGAAGCTTTCTTT.

The rearrangement links TRBV28 to TRBJ1-3; 8 bases match TRBD1. The CDR3 consists of 16 residues. The germline gives CDR1 MDHEN, CDR2 SYDVKM. Trimming removed 2 bases from V and 1 base from J; junction bases left unmatched: 4. Here the CDR3 DNA reads TGTGCCAGCAGTTTAAGCCAGGGGGCGTCTGGAAACACCATATATTTT. Encoded protein: CASSLSQGASGNTIYF.

This clone is a singleton in its sample. The chain has TRBV7-9 and TRBJ2-7; 10 bases align to TRBD1. The ends lost 4 bases at V and 0 bases at J; junction bases unmatched: 6. The CDR3 length is 16 residues. Germline V gives CDR1 SEHNR, CDR2 FQNEAQ (reference sequence). The CDR3 DNA reads TGTGCCAGCAGCTCGATTGACAGGGGGCTCTCCTACGAGCAGTACTTC. This sequence encodes CASSSIDRGLSYEQYF.

The J gene is TRBJ2-6, the V gene TRBV2; 7 bases map to TRBD1. From germline, CDR1 is SNHLY and CDR2 FYNNEI. V lost 5 bases and J lost 0; bases outside the gene matches: 7. The CDR3 has 17 amino acids. CDR3 residues: CASSSQGIRSGANVLTF. The CDR3 DNA reads TGTGCCAGCAGTTCACAGGGGATCCGCTCTGGGGCCAACGTCCTGACTTTC.

The chain uses TRBV28 and TRBJ1-1; a weak D match, TRBD1 (6 bases). The CDR3 covers 13 residues. The V end was cut by 6 bases, the J end by 4 bases, with 12 bases between. In germline, CDR1 is MDHEN, CDR2 SYDVKM. In DNA form, the CDR3 reads TGTGCCAGCAGACCCACAGGGACCACTGAAGCTTTCTTT. This codes for CASRPTGTTEAFF.

This clone was counted a single time. The J gene is TRBJ2-2, the V gene TRBV5-1; D unresolved. The CDR3 is made up of 12 amino acids. Germline V gene sequence: CDR1 SGHRS, CDR2 YFSETQ. V lost 1 base, J lost 5 bases, and 3 bases lay in between. Here the CDR3 DNA reads TGCGCCAGCAGCTTGTCGACCGGGGAGCTGTTTTTT. This codes for CASSLSTGELFF.

This clone has more than one count but fewer than ten. The chain has TRBV20-1 and TRBJ2-7; TRBD2 aligns across 13 bases. Per the germline V gene, CDR1 is DFQATT and CDR2 is SNEGSKA (reference sequence). The CDR3 loop spans 17 amino acids. V shed 3 bases, J shed 5 bases, and the junction held 13 bases outside the gene matches. The CDR3 nucleotides are TGCAGTGCTAGTACTAGCGGGAGGGCCATCTTAAAAAACGAGCAGTACTTC. Protein sequence: CSASTSGRAILKNEQYF.

The V and J genes are TRBV27 and TRBJ1-2, with D possibly matching TRBD1 (6 bases). V was clipped by 3 bases and J by 3 bases, with 8 bases between them. This CDR3 region has 13 residues. Germline lookup yields CDR1 MNHEY and CDR2 SMNVEV (reference sequence). The DNA for the CDR3 is TGTGCCAGCAGTTTCAGGGGATACTATGGCTACACCTTC. Its protein product is CASSFRGYYGYTF.

This chain links TRBV28 with TRBJ1-4, with D perhaps matching TRBD1 (5 bases). Trimming removed 7 bases from V and 7 bases from J, with 19 bases in between. Looked up from germline, CDR1 is MDHEN and CDR2 is SYDVKM. The CDR3 totals 15 residues. CDR3 in DNA: TGTGCCAGCACCACAGCCCAGGGTCGGGTTGAAAAACTGTTTTTT. This sequence encodes CASTTAQGRVEKLFF.

This clone was counted once. V is TRBV29-1 and J is TRBJ1-1; 8 bases fit TRBD1. This CDR3 is 15 amino acids long. Germline V gene data show CDR1 as SQVTM and CDR2 as ANQGSEA. V trimming: 3 bases; J trimming: 5 bases; junction bases outside the gene matches: 11. In DNA, the CDR3 is TGCAGCGTTGATTTTCGGCGGACAGGGTGGACTGAAGCTTTCTTT. Translating gives CSVDFRRTGWTEAFF.

This clone was observed a handful of times. V gene TRBV24-1 combines with J gene TRBJ2-1; TRBD2 agrees at 8 bases. Germline CDR1 is KGHDR and CDR2 is SFDVKD. Unmatched junction bases numbered 9, after V lost 0 bases and J lost 0 bases. There are 19 residues in the CDR3. The chain's CDR3 is CATSDLKASGLPSYNEQFF. The CDR3 coding sequence is TGTGCCACCAGTGATTTGAAAGCTAGCGGGCTACCCTCCTACAATGAGCAGTTCTTC.

J is TRBJ2-7 and V is TRBV3-1 (or the pseudogene TRBV3-2), with D maybe TRBD2 (6 bases). Trimming took off 4 bases at V and 7 bases at J, with 8 bases between the two ends. The CDR3 is 11 amino acids. Per the germline V gene, CDR1 is LGHDT and CDR2 is YNNKEL (reference sequence). The CDR3 DNA follows: TGTGCCAGCAGCCCCGGGGGTGAGCAGTACTTC. Its protein product is CASSPGGEQYF.

This chain uses TRBV29-1 with TRBJ1-2; 8 bases are a match to TRBD1. Per the germline V gene, CDR1 is SQVTM and CDR2 is ANQGSEA. The CDR3 spans 13 residues. After removal of 7 bases from V and 3 bases from J, the junction contained 7 bases not matched to a gene. CDR3 protein: CSGLTGDDYGYTF. In nucleotides, the CDR3 is TGCAGCGGCTTGACAGGGGATGACTATGGCTACACCTTC.

The J gene is TRBJ2-2, the V gene TRBV7-2; 9 positions match TRBD1. Unmatched junction bases numbered 5, after V lost 4 bases and J lost 8 bases. This CDR3 has 14 amino acids. CDR1 is SGHTA and CDR2 is FQGNSA in the germline V gene. In nucleotides, the CDR3 is TGTGCCAGCAGCTATGACAGGGGGAAAGGGGAGCTGTTTTTT. It codes for CASSYDRGKGELFF.

The rearrangement joins TRBV18 to TRBJ1-2; 9 nucleotides match TRBD1. V shed 1 base, J shed 3 bases, and the junction held 6 bases outside the gene matches. Germline-derived CDR1 and CDR2 are KGHSH and LQKENI. The length of the CDR3 is 16 residues. The chain's CDR3 is CASSPQTGGWDYGYTF. The DNA of the CDR3 is TGTGCCAGCTCACCACAGACAGGGGGTTGGGACTATGGCTACACCTTC.

The rearrangement joins TRBV30 to TRBJ1-1, with 9 bases fitting TRBD1. Trimming at V came to 4 bases and at J to 0 bases, leaving 3 bases not matched to a gene. CDR3 length equals 14 residues. Germline loops: CDR1 GTSNPN, CDR2 SVGIG (reference sequence). The CDR3: CAWMGQGLNTEAFF. In DNA form, the CDR3 reads TGTGCCTGGATGGGACAGGGCCTGAACACTGAAGCTTTCTTT.

The chain links TRBV29-1 to TRBJ2-1; 10 positions match TRBD2. J lost 3 bases, V lost 2 bases, and 13 bases had no gene match. Germline assignment: CDR1 SQVTM and CDR2 ANQGSEA. The CDR3 runs to 18 residues. Here the CDR3 reads CSVESYTSGTKGYNEQFF. The CDR3 bases are TGCAGCGTTGAAAGTTATACTAGCGGGACGAAGGGCTACAATGAGCAGTTCTTC.

The rearrangement uses TRBV5-4 and TRBJ2-3, with TRBD1 matching 8 bases. Germline CDR1 reads SGHNT; CDR2 reads YYREEE (reference sequence). V dropped 3 bases and J dropped 6; count of bases not matched to a gene: 6. This CDR3 is built from 14 residues. The CDR3 nucleotides are TGTGCCAGCAGCTCAGGGGGCCCAGTGGATACGCAGTATTTT. Its translation is CASSSGGPVDTQYF. Combining the CDR3 with reference TRBV5-4 and TRBJ2-3 gives the whole variable domain ETGVTQSPTHLIKTRGQQVTLRCSSQSGHNTVSWYQQALGQGPQFIFQYYREEENGRGNFPPRFSGLQFPNYSSELNVNALELDDSALYLCASSSGGPVDTQYFGPGTRLTVL.

The chain has TRBV7-9 and TRBJ1-2, with 9 bases matching TRBD1. The germline V gene encodes CDR1 SEHNR and CDR2 FQNEAQ (reference sequence). Trimming cost V 3 bases and J 4 bases; bases outside gene matches: 3. This CDR3 is built from 14 residues. The chain's CDR3 is CASSLDRGTYGYTF. DNA for the CDR3: TGTGCCAGCAGCTTGGACAGGGGCACCTATGGCTACACCTTC.

V is TRBV7-3 and J is TRBJ2-7; possible D gene TRBD1, 6 bases. Germline V gene lookup returns CDR1 SGHTA and CDR2 FQGTGA. The CDR3 has 14 amino acids. V was cut by 5 bases and J by 0 bases, with 11 bases left in between. This chain's CDR3 is CASSATGNSYEQYF. In DNA, the CDR3 is TGTGCCAGCAGCGCCACAGGGAACTCCTACGAGCAGTACTTC.

The chain joins TRBV4-1 to TRBJ2-1, with 8 bases lining up with TRBD2. This CDR3 contains 15 residues. The ends lost 1 base at V and 2 bases at J; junction bases unmatched: 1. Germline V lookup: CDR1 MGHRA, CDR2 YSYEKL. The CDR3 is CASSQGGRPYNEQFF. CDR3 coding DNA: TGCGCCAGCAGCCAAGGCGGGAGGCCCTACAATGAGCAGTTCTTC.